This paragraph reports one T cell receptor beta chain. This entry comes from a study of blood T cell repertoires in COVID-19. J was trimmed by 4 bases and V by 6 bases; bases with no gene match: 3. This CDR3 region has 14 residues. The germline CDR1 and CDR2 sequences are MNHEY and SMNVEV (reference sequence). Generated by immunoSEQ multiplex PCR, the TCRdb table keeps only in-frame clones and is missing some. The sample holds hundreds of thousands of clones, over 75% seen once. The rearrangement joins TRBV27 to TRBJ2-2; 9 bases line up with TRBD1. The sample taken for sequencing was peripheral blood. The source is a man younger than 30 with active or convalescent COVID-19. The CDR3 bases are TGTGCCAGCAGGAAGACAGGGGGCACCGGGGAGCTGTTTTTT. Translating gives CASRKTGGTGELFF.